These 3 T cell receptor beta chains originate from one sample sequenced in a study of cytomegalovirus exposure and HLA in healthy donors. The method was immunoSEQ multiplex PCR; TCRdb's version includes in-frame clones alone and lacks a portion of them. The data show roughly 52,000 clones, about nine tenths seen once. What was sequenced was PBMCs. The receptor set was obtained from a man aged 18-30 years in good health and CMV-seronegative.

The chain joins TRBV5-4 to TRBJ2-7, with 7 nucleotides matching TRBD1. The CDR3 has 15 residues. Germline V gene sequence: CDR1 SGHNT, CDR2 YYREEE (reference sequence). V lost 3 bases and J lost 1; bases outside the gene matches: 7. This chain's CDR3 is CASSWQGVPSYEQYF. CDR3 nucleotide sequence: TGTGCCAGCAGCTGGCAGGGGGTCCCGTCCTACGAGCAGTACTTC. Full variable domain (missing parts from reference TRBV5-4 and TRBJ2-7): ETGVTQSPTHLIKTRGQQVTLRCSSQSGHNTVSWYQQALGQGPQFIFQYYREEENGRGNFPPRFSGLQFPNYSSELNVNALELDDSALYLCASSWQGVPSYEQYFGPGTRLTVT.

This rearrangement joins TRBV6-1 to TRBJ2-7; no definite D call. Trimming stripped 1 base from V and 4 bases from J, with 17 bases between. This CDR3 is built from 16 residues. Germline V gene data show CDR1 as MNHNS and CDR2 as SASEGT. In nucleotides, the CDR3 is TGTGCCAGCAGTGAAGACCACTCAACCGCCTCATACGAGCAGTACTTC. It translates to CASSEDHSTASYEQYF.

The CDR3: CASSPTGLSSYEQYF. CDR3 nucleotides: TGTGCCAGCAGCCCGACGGGTCTGAGCTCCTACGAGCAGTACTTC. The gene calls are TRBV7-4 and TRBJ2-7; the D is unclear. The V end was cut by 5 bases, the J end by 0 bases, with 14 bases between. CDR1 is SGHVT and CDR2 is SQSDAQ in the germline V gene. This CDR3 spans 15 amino acids. Drawing the rest from reference TRBV7-4 and TRBJ2-7, the complete variable domain is GAGVSQSPRYKVAKRGRDVALRCDSISGHVTLYWYRQTLGQGSEVLTYSQSDAQRDKSGRPSGRFSAERPERSVSTLKIQRTEQGDSAVYLCASSPTGLSSYEQYFGPGTRLTVT.